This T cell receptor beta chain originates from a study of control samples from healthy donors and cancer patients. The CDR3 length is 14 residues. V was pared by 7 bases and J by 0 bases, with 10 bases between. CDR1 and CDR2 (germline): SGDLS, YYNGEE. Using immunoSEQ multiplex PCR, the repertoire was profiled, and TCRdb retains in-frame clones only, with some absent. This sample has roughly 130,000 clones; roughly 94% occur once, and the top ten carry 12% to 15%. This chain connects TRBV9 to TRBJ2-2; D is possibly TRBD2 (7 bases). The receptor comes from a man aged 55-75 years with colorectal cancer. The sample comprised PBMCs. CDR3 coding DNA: TGTGCCAGCGGCGGGGGCACGAACACCGGGGAGCTGTTTTTT. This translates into CASGGGTNTGELFF.